Below, one T cell receptor (beta chain) is given with its context. Its antigen is not known. Data came from immunoSEQ multiplex PCR; TCRdb stores just in-frame clones and leaves some out. This table holds more than 80,000 clones, approximately 87% found once. CTLA-4 blockade with ipilimumab, together with focal radiation, was given to patients with chemo-refractory metastatic non-small-cell lung cancer. The sample originates from a study of radiotherapy plus CTLA-4 blockade in lung cancer. Turning to the study itself: Objective responses occurred in roughly 20% of patients; over 30% had disease control.

Study-wide results and caveats: In blood, TCR clones derived from the tumor expanded after radiotherapy plus ipilimumab. Response was reportedly best predicted by early blood T cell clone dynamics, with interferon-beta.

The source of this sequence is a human donor with non-small cell lung cancer that progressed on radiotherapy plus ipilimumab. Some clones in this sample may be carry-over from other donors' samples. This specimen consisted of peripheral blood, obtained from a patient treated with radiotherapy plus ipilimumab.

The CDR3 coding sequence is TGTGCCTGGACGAGGGGGAGGGAGCGGATTGAAGCTTTCTTT. It yields the protein CAWTRGRERIEAFF. V gene TRBV30 combines with J gene TRBJ1-1; perhaps TRBD1 as D (6 bases). From germline, CDR1 is GTSNPN and CDR2 SVGIG (reference sequence). The CDR3 has 14 residues. V shed 4 bases and J shed 7 bases, with 19 bases lying between them.